This T cell receptor beta chain appears in the sequencing data of a study of T cells after somatic rescue of genetic block. Here immunoSEQ multiplex PCR was the method, and the copy in TCRdb shows in-frame clones only, minus some. The table shows about 88,000 clones, with about 90% occurring only once. The CDR3 extends over 15 amino acids. The trim removed 3 bases at V and 4 bases at J, leaving 7 bases unmatched. Looked up from germline, CDR1 is MGHRA and CDR2 is YSYEKL. The rearrangement uses TRBV4-1 and TRBJ1-1; 8 nucleotides agree with TRBD1. Material for sequencing was peripheral blood mononuclear cells (PBMCs). The source is a woman between 18 and 30 years old. The CDR3 sequence: CASSQRGQGATEAFF. CDR3 bases: TGCGCCAGCAGCCAGCGGGGGCAGGGGGCCACTGAAGCTTTCTTT.